One sample yielded the 11 T cell receptor beta chains listed below, sequenced in a study of T cell responses to AZD1222 COVID-19 vaccine. Libraries were prepared by immunoSEQ multiplex PCR; TCRdb keeps only in-frame clonotypes and omits some of them. Of about 180,000 clones detected, around 93% appear once; the ten largest clones hold roughly 1%. The material was peripheral blood, obtained 28 days after the second dose of the MenACWY control vaccine. These receptors were taken from an adult who received the MenACWY meningococcal vaccine as a control.

The chain has TRBV7-9 and TRBJ1-1; perhaps TRBD1 as D (5 bases). Trimming pared 8 bases from V and 3 bases from J, leaving 22 bases between. The CDR3 loop spans 16 amino acids. CDR1 SEHNR and CDR2 FQNEAQ come from the germline V gene (reference sequence). The CDR3 sequence is CASHKGVRVSDTEAFF. The CDR3 coding sequence is TGTGCCAGCCACAAAGGGGTACGGGTATCCGACACTGAAGCTTTCTTT.

In nucleotides, the CDR3 is TGTGCCAGCAGCTTAGGGGCAGCTAATCAGCCCCAGCATTTT. This translates into CASSLGAANQPQHF. The chain uses TRBV11-2 and TRBJ1-5; D not resolved. The CDR3 covers 14 residues. The V end lost 1 base, the J end lost 4 bases, and 8 bases lay between the germline ends. Per germline, CDR1 SGHAT and CDR2 FQNNGV.

The rearrangement joins TRBV18 to TRBJ1-5; D may be TRBD1 (6 bases). The CDR3 spans 15 residues. The ends were cut back, 3 bases at V and 1 base at J, with 10 bases in the middle. Germline V gives CDR1 KGHSH, CDR2 LQKENI. This chain's CDR3 is CASSPGQISNQPQHF. The CDR3 coding sequence is TGTGCCAGCTCACCCGGACAGATAAGCAATCAGCCCCAGCATTTT.

The count of this clone is one. V is TRBV5-1 and J is TRBJ2-7; the match to TRBD2 covers 7 bases. The CDR3 runs 13 residues. Germline CDR1 reads SGHRS; CDR2 reads YFSETQ. V was pared by 3 bases and J by 5 bases, with 5 bases of the junction left unmatched. The CDR3 reads CASSWGGGHEQYF. The CDR3 nucleotides read TGCGCCAGCAGCTGGGGGGGAGGCCACGAGCAGTACTTC.

The J gene is TRBJ1-6, the V gene TRBV7-2; perhaps TRBD1 as D (5 bases). This CDR3 region has 14 residues. V lost 6 bases and J 10 bases, leaving 16 bases between the germline ends. Germline lookup yields CDR1 SGHTA and CDR2 FQGNSA. The CDR3 coding sequence is TGTGCCAGCAGTCTCCAGTTGGGGCGGTCACCCCTCCACTTT. Amino acid sequence: CASSLQLGRSPLHF.

The chain recombines TRBV5-1 with TRBJ2-3; 8 bases agree with TRBD2. Germline V lookup: CDR1 SGHRS, CDR2 YFSETQ. V was clipped by 4 bases and J by 1 base; unmatched bases: 5. The CDR3 contains 15 residues. The CDR3 spells CASSTRAGGTDTQYF. The CDR3 nucleotides read TGCGCCAGCAGCACGAGAGCGGGGGGCACAGATACGCAGTATTTT.

The chain uses TRBV7-2 and TRBJ1-4, with a tentative D call TRBD1 (6 bases). Germline lookup yields CDR1 SGHTA and CDR2 FQGNSA. V was pared by 2 bases and J by 7 bases, with 11 bases between. This CDR3 is 14 amino acids long. CDR3 in DNA: TGTGCCAGCAGCTTATCAGGGGTTGGTGAAAAACTGTTTTTT. As protein: CASSLSGVGEKLFF.

The J gene is TRBJ1-3, the V gene TRBV12-3 or TRBV12-4, with D uncertain. The CDR3 spans 12 residues. V lost 6 bases and J 4 bases, leaving 7 bases between the germline ends. In nucleotides, the CDR3 is TGTGCCAGCAGCCCCGTCGGAAACACCATATATTTT. Protein product: CASSPVGNTIYF.

The V gene is TRBV7-9, the J gene TRBJ1-6, with 9 nucleotides matching TRBD1. Germline CDR1 is SEHNR and CDR2 is FQNEAQ (reference sequence). With 5 bases clipped from V and 7 bases from J, the junction kept 6 bases outside the gene matches. The length of the CDR3 is 15 residues. This CDR3 is CASSRGQGQNSPLHF. The CDR3 coding sequence is TGTGCCAGCAGCCGTGGACAGGGGCAAAATTCACCCCTCCACTTT. The complete variable domain, with remaining parts taken from reference TRBV7-9 and TRBJ1-6, reads DTGVSQNPRHKITKRGQNVTFRCDPISEHNRLYWYRQTLGQGPEFLTYFQNEAQLEKSRLLSDRFSAERPKGSFSTLEIQRTEQGDSAMYLCASSRGQGQNSPLHFGNGTRLTVT.

This chain's CDR3 is CASQGSWGTVGNQPQHF. The CDR3 DNA follows: TGTGCCAGCCAGGGCTCTTGGGGTACCGTAGGCAATCAGCCCCAGCATTTT. This chain uses TRBV19 with TRBJ1-5; tentative D call: TRBD1 (5 bases). Germline V lookup: CDR1 LNHDA, CDR2 SQIVND (reference sequence). Deletions cut 9 bases from V and 2 bases from J, with 23 bases between. The CDR3 has 17 amino acids.

The chain employs TRBV6-5 and TRBJ2-7, with D possibly matching TRBD1 (6 bases). Germline CDR1 is MNHEY and CDR2 is SVGAGI. CDR3 length equals 14 residues. V dropped 6 bases and J dropped 1 base, with 13 bases sitting between them. CDR3 sequence reads: CASSHDRISYEQYF. CDR3 nucleotides: TGTGCCAGCAGCCACGACAGGATATCCTACGAGCAGTACTTC.